The TCR beta chain under discussion was sequenced for a study of tumor-infiltrating lymphocytes in glioblastoma multiforme. This clonotype was counted once. Trimming removed 5 bases at V and 4 bases at J, with 14 bases between. Germline assignment: CDR1 SQVTM and CDR2 ANQGSEA. CDR3 size: 13 residues. TCRB libraries came from RNA via three nested multiplex PCR rounds. One entry per CDR3 protein results from TCRdb running MiXCR on the multiplex PCR reads. The sample has around 9,300 distinct CDR3 sequences; just under 75% are singletons. The chain has TRBV29-1 and TRBJ1-1; tentative D call: TRBD1 (6 bases). The specimen was brain tumor tissue. The TCR originated in a male donor with glioblastoma. CDR3 coding DNA: TGCAGCGTTTACAAAGGGGGTTCCACTGAAGCTTTCTTT. Translating it yields CSVYKGGSTEAFF.